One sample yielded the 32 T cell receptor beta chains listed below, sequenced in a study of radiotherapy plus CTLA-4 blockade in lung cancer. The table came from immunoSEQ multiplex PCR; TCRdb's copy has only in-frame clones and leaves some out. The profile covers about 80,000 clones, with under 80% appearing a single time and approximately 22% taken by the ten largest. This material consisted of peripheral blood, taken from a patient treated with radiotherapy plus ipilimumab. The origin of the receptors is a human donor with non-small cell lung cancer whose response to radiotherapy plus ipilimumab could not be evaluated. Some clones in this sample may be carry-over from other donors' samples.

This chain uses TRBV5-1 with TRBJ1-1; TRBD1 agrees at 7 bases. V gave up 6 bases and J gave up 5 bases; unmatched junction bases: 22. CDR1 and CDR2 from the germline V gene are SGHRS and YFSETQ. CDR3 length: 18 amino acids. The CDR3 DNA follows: TGCGCCAGCAAACCGGTGGTTGGTGAGGCAGGGGGTACGACTGAAGCTTTCTTT. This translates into CASKPVVGEAGGTTEAFF. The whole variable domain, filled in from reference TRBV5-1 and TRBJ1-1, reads KAGVTQTPRYLIKTRGQQVTLSCSPISGHRSVSWYQQTPGQGLQFLFEYFSETQRNKGNFPGRFSGRQFSNSRSEMNVSTLELGDSALYLCASKPVVGEAGGTTEAFFGQGTRLTVV.

Written as DNA, the CDR3 is TGTGCCAGTAGTATCGGAGGGTTACTCAATCAGCCCCAGCATTTT. Its translation: CASSIGGLLNQPQHF. The V and J genes are TRBV19 and TRBJ1-5; D uncertain. The germline V gene encodes CDR1 LNHDA and CDR2 SQIVND (reference sequence). The germline V and J ends were trimmed by 3 bases and 3 bases, with 12 bases remaining between them. The CDR3 has 15 residues.

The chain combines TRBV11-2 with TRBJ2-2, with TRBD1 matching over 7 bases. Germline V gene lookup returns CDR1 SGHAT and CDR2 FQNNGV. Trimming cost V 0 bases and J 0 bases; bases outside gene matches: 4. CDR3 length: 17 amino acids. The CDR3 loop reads CASSLDGDRTNTGELFF. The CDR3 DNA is TGTGCCAGCAGCTTAGACGGGGACAGAACGAACACCGGGGAGCTGTTTTTT.

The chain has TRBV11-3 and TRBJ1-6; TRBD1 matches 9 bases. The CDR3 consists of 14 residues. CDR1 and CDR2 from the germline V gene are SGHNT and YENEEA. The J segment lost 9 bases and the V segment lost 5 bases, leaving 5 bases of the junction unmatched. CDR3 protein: CASSRQGESSPLHF. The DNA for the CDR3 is TGTGCCAGCAGCCGACAGGGGGAGAGTTCACCCCTCCACTTT. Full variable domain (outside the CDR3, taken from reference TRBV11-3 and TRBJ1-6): EAGVVQSPRYKIIEKKQPVAFWCNPISGHNTLYWYLQNLGQGPELLIRYENEEAVDDSQLPKDRFSAERLKGVDSTLKIQPAELGDSAVYLCASSRQGESSPLHFGNGTRLTVT.

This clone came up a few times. CDR3 DNA: TGTGCCAGCAGTTTCGAGCAGGCCTATCAGCCCCAGCATTTT. This translates into CASSFEQAYQPQHF. The chain is built from TRBV28 and TRBJ1-5, with D hard to call. Germline values: CDR1 MDHEN, CDR2 SYDVKM. This CDR3 is 14 amino acids long. V gave up 3 bases and J gave up 5 bases, with 11 bases separating them.

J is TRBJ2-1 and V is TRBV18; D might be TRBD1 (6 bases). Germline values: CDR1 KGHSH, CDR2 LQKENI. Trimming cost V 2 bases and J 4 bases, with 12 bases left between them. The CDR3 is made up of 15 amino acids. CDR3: CASSPTYGQYNEQFF. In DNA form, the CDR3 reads TGTGCCAGCTCACCAACCTATGGACAGTACAATGAGCAGTTCTTC.

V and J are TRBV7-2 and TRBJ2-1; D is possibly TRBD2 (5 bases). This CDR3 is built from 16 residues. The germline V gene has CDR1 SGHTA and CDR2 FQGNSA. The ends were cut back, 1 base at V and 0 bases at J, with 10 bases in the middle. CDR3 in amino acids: CASSLGSTSSYNEQFF. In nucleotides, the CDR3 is TGTGCCAGCAGCTTAGGCAGTACTAGCTCCTACAATGAGCAGTTCTTC.

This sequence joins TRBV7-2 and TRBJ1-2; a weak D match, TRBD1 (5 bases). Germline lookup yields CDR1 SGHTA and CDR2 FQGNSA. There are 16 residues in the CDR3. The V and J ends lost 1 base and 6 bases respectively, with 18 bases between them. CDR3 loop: CASSLGLRPGLNGYTF. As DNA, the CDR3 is TGTGCCAGCAGCTTAGGCCTCCGTCCAGGGCTTAATGGCTACACCTTC.

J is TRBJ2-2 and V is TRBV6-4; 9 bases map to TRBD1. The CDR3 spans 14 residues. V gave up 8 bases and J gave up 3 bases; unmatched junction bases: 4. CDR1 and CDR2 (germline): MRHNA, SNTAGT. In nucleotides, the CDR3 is TGTGCCAGCGCAGACAGGGGGGACACCGGGGAGCTGTTTTTT. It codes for CASADRGDTGELFF.

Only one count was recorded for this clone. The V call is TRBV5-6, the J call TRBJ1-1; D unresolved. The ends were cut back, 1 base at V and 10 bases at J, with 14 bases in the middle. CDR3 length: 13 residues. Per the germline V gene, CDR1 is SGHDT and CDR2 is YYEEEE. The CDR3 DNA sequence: TGTGCCAGCAGCTTGAGAACCCTCGAGGTAGCTTTCTTT. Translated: CASSLRTLEVAFF.

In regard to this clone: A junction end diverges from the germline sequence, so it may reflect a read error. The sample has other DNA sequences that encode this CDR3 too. This CDR3 is CASRPIGVLSSYNSPLHF. CDR3 bases: TGTGCCAGCAGGCCGATCGGGGTCCTGAGCTCCTATAATTCCCCCCTCCACTTT. This chain uses TRBV28 with TRBJ1-6, with D uncertain. This CDR3 contains 18 residues. Germline loops: CDR1 MDHEN, CDR2 SYDVKM.

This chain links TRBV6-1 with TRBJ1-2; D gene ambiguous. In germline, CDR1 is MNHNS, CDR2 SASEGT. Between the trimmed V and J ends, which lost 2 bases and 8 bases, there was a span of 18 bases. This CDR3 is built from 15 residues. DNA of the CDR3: TGTGCCAGCAGTGAACAGGTCCCGGCCATAAGGGGCTACACCTTC. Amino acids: CASSEQVPAIRGYTF.

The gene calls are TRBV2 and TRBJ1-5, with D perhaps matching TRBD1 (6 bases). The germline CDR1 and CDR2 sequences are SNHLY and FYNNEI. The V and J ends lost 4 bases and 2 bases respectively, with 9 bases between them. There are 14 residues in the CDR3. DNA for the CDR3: TGTGCCAGCAGTGTTGAGGGGGGCAATCAGCCCCAGCATTTT. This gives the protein CASSVEGGNQPQHF.

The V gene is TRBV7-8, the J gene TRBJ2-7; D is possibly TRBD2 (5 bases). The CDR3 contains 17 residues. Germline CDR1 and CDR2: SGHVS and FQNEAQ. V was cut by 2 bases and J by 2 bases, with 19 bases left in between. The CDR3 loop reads CASSLPIRERWTYEQYF. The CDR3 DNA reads TGTGCCAGCAGCTTACCCATCCGGGAAAGGTGGACCTACGAGCAGTACTTC.

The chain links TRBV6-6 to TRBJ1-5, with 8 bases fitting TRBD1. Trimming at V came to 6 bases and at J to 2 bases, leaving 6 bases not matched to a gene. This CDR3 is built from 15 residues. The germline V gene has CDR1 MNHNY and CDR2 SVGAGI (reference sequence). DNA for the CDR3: TGTGCCAGCAGCTCAGGGGGCGATCGCAATCAGCCCCAGCATTTT. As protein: CASSSGGDRNQPQHF.

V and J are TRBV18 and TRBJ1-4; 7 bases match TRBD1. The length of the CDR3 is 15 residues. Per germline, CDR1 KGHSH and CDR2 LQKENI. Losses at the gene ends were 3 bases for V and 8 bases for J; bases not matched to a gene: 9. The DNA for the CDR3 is TGTGCCAGCTCACCGTCAAGACAGGGCTCCGAAAAACTGTTTTTT. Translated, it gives CASSPSRQGSEKLFF.

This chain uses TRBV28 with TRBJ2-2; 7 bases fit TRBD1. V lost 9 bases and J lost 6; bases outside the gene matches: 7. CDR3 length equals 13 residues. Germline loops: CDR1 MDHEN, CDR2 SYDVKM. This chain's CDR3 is CASITGVAGELFF. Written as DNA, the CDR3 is TGTGCCAGTATAACAGGGGTGGCCGGGGAGCTGTTTTTT.

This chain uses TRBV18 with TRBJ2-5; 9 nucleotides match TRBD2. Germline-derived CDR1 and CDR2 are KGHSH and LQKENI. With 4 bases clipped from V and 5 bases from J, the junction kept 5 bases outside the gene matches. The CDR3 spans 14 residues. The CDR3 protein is CASSLSGGKETQYF. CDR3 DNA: TGTGCCAGCTCACTTAGCGGGGGTAAGGAGACCCAGTACTTC.

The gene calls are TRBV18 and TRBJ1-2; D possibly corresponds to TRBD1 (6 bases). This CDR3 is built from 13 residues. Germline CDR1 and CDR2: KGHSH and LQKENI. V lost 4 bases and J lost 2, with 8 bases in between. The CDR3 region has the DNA TGTGCCAGCTCACTAGGGGGAAACTATGGCTACACCTTC. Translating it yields CASSLGGNYGYTF.

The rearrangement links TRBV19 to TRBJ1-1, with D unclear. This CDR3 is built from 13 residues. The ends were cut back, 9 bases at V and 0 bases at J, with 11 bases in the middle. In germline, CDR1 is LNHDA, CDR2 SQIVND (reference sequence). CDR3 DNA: TGTGCCAGCGCCTATAGTATGAACACTGAAGCTTTCTTT. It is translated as CASAYSMNTEAFF.

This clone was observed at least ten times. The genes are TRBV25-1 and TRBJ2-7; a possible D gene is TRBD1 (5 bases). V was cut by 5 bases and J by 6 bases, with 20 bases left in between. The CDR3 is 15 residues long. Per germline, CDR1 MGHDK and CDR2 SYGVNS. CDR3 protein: CASSPSQWVQGEQYF. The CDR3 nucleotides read TGTGCCAGCAGTCCCTCCCAATGGGTCCAGGGCGAGCAGTACTTC.

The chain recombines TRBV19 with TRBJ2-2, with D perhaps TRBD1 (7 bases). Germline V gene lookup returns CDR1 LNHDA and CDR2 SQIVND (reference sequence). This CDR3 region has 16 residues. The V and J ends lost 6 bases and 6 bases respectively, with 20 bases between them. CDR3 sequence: CASRLAQGDPPGELFF. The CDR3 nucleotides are TGTGCCAGTAGACTAGCTCAGGGGGACCCCCCCGGGGAGCTGTTTTTT.

The CDR3 protein is CASSHVGGKIQPQHF. CDR3 sequence (DNA): TGTGCCAGCAGTCACGTTGGGGGGAAAATCCAGCCCCAGCATTTT. This chain connects TRBV28 to TRBJ1-5, with D perhaps TRBD1 (5 bases). The CDR3 is made up of 15 amino acids. Germline values: CDR1 MDHEN, CDR2 SYDVKM. V dropped 5 bases and J dropped 7 bases, with 18 bases sitting between them. The full variable domain, completed using reference TRBV28 and TRBJ1-5, is DVKVTQSSRYLVKRTGEKVFLECVQDMDHENMFWYRQDPGLGLRLIYFSYDVKMKEKGDIPEGYSVSREKKERFSLILESASTNQTSMYLCASSHVGGKIQPQHFGDGTRLSIL.

The DNA for the CDR3 is TGTGCCAGCAGCCAAGTTATAGATACGCAGTATTTT. Amino acid sequence: CASSQVIDTQYF. V is TRBV14 and J is TRBJ2-3; D gene uncertain. This CDR3 spans 12 amino acids. Trimming cost V 1 base and J 5 bases, with 4 bases left between them. Germline CDR1 is SGHDN and CDR2 is FVKESK.

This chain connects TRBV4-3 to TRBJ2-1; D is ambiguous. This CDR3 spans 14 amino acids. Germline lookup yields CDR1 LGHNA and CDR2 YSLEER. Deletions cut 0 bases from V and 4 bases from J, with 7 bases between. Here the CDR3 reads CASSQDVQYNEQFF. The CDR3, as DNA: TGCGCCAGCAGCCAAGACGTACAGTACAATGAGCAGTTCTTC.

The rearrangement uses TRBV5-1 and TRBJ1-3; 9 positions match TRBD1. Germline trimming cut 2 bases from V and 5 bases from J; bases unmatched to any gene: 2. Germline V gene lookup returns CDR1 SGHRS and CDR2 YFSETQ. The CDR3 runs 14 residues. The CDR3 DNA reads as TGCGCCAGCAGCTTACAGGGGGCCAGAAACACCATATATTTT. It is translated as CASSLQGARNTIYF.

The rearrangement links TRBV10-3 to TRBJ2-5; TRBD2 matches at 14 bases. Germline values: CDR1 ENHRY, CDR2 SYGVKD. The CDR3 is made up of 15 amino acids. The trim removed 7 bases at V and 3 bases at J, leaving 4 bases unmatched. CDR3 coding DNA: TGTGCCATCACCCCGGGACTAGCGGGAGAAGAGACCCAGTACTTC. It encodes CAITPGLAGEETQYF.

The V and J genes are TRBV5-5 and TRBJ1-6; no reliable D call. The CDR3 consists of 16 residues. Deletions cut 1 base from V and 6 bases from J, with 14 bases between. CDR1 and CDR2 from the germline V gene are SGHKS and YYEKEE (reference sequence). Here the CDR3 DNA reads TGTGCCAGCAGCTTGTCCGCGTCAAGAGCTAATTCACCCCTCCACTTT. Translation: CASSLSASRANSPLHF.

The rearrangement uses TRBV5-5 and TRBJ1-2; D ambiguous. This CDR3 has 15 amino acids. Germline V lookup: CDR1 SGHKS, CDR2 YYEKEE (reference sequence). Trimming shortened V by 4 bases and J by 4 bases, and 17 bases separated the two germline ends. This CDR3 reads CASSPDGGGVYGYTF. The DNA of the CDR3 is TGTGCCAGCAGCCCGGACGGTGGCGGGGTCTATGGCTACACCTTC.

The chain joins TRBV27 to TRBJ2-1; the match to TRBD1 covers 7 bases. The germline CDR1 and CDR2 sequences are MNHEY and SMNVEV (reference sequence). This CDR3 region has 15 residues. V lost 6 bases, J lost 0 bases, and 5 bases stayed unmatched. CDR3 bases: TGTGCCAGCAGCTCGACAGGGTTCTCCTACAATGAGCAGTTCTTC. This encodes CASSSTGFSYNEQFF.

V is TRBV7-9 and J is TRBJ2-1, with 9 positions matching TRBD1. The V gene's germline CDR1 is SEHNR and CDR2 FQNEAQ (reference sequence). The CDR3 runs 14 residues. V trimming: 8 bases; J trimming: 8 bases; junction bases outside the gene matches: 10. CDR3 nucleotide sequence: TGTGCCAGCTCGCGGACAGGGGTCGTCGATGAGCAGTTCTTC. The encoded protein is CASSRTGVVDEQFF.

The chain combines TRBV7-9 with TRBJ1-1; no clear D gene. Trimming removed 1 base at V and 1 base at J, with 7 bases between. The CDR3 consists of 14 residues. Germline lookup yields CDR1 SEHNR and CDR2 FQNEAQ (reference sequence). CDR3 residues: CASSLGGSNTEAFF. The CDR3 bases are TGTGCCAGCAGCTTAGGTGGCTCGAACACTGAAGCTTTCTTT.